The present TCR beta chain was sequenced within a study of identical twins. Unique molecular identifiers were in the cDNA, with template-switch universal primer binding. TCRdb itself ran the 5' RACE reads through MiXCR, one entry per CDR3 protein. The sample lists fewer than 800,000 distinct CDR3 sequences, roughly 7.2% occurring once. This clonotype was observed a handful of times. The sample was also reused in another study, on yellow fever vaccine responses in identical twins.

The sample comprised PBMCs. The clonotype originates from a woman between 18 and 29 years old in good health.

CDR3 nucleotides: TGTGCCAGCAGTACTACTATACCCCAAGAGACCCAGTACTTC. It is translated as CASSTTIPQETQYF. V and J are TRBV7-8 and TRBJ2-5, with D uncertain. CDR3 length: 14 amino acids. CDR1 and CDR2 (germline): SGHVS, FQNEAQ. Trimming removed 6 bases at V and 1 base at J, with 12 bases between.